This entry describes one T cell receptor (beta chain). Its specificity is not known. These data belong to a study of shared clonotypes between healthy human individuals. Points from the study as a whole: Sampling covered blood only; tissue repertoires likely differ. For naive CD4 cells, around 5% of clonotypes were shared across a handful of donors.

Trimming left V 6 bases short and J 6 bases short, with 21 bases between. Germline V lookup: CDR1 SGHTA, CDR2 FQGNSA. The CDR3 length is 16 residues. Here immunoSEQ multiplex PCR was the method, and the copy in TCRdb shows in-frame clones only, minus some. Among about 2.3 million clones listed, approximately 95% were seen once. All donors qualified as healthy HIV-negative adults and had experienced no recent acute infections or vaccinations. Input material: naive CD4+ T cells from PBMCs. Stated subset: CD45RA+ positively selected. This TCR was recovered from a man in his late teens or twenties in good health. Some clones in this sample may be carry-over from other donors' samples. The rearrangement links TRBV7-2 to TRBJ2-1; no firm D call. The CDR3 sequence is CASSPPQLFGINEQFF. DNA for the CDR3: TGTGCCAGCAGTCCACCTCAGCTATTTGGAATCAATGAGCAGTTCTTC.